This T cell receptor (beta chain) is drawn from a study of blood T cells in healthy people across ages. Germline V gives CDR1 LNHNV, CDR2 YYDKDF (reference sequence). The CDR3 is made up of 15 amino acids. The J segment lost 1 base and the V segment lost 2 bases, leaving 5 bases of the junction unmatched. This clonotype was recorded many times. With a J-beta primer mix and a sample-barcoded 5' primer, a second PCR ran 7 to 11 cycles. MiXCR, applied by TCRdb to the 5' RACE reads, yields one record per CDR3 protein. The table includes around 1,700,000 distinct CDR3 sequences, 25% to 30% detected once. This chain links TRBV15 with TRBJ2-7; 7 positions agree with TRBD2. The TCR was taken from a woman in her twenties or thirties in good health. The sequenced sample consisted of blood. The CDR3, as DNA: TGTGCCACCAGCAGATCCGGACTAGGTTCCTACGAGCAGTACTTC. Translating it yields CATSRSGLGSYEQYF.